Below, 25 T cell receptor beta chains from the same sample are listed, as sequenced in a study of T cell changes during pregnancy in multiple sclerosis. The assay was immunoSEQ multiplex PCR, and TCRdb's table has in-frame clones only and misses some. Counted here are about 120,000 clones, roughly 92% occurring once; the ten biggest clones make up 6.2%. Sample: peripheral blood, taken before pregnancy. The receptors were sampled from a female donor with multiple sclerosis, enrolled in a pregnancy study.

The V call is TRBV7-9, the J call TRBJ2-1; possibly TRBD2 for D (5 bases). V dropped 3 bases and J dropped 9 bases, with 9 bases sitting between them. Germline V CDR1 and CDR2: SEHNR, FQNEAQ (reference sequence). The CDR3 runs 12 residues. CDR3 in DNA: TGTGCCAGCAGCTTTACTAGTGTTGAGCAGTTCTTC. It yields the protein CASSFTSVEQFF.

As concerns this clone: The same CDR3 can be traced to other DNA sequences in this sample. V gene TRBV30 combines with J gene TRBJ2-3; D remains ambiguous. Trimming shortened V by 2 bases and J by 2 bases, and 2 bases separated the two germline ends. The CDR3 has 11 amino acids. The germline CDR1 and CDR2 sequences are GTSNPN and SVGIG (reference sequence). The CDR3, as DNA: TGTGCCTGGAGTTACACAGATACGCAGTATTTT. This sequence encodes CAWSYTDTQYF.

The V call is TRBV7-6, the J call TRBJ1-5, with 7 bases fitting TRBD1. Germline lookup yields CDR1 SGHVS and CDR2 FNYEAQ. The CDR3 is 17 residues long. The V segment lost 1 base and the J segment 0 bases; nucleotides outside the gene matches: 6. DNA of the CDR3: TGTGCCAGCAGCTTAGGACAGGGACAGTATAGCAATCAGCCCCAGCATTTT. Protein product: CASSLGQGQYSNQPQHF.

The chain couples TRBV25-1 to TRBJ2-2, with TRBD2 as a possible D gene (6 bases). This CDR3 has 14 amino acids. Germline values: CDR1 MGHDK, CDR2 SYGVNS. V lost 7 bases and J 6 bases, leaving 15 bases between the germline ends. The CDR3 spells CASTTFGGAGELFF. CDR3 nucleotides: TGTGCCAGCACCACTTTCGGAGGGGCCGGGGAGCTGTTTTTT.

The chain carries TRBV6-1 and TRBJ1-2; D unresolved. This CDR3 comprises 12 residues. Germline assignment: CDR1 MNHNS and CDR2 SASEGT. V was trimmed by 9 bases and J by 8 bases, leaving 16 bases between them. The DNA of the CDR3 is TGTGCCAGTGGAAGGAGGGATGGCGGCTACACCTTC. Its translation is CASGRRDGGYTF.

V usage is TRBV7-9 and J usage is TRBJ1-1; D ambiguous. The CDR3 extends over 13 amino acids. Germline values: CDR1 SEHNR, CDR2 FQNEAQ (reference sequence). Trimming took 2 bases from V and 8 from J, leaving 12 bases between them. The CDR3 nucleotides are TGTGCCAGCAGCTTACGGCGACTTGGGGAAGCTTTCTTT. Translated: CASSLRRLGEAFF.

J is TRBJ2-7 and V is TRBV6-5, with 9 bases aligning to TRBD1. V lost 8 bases, J lost 2 bases, and 7 bases stayed unmatched. The CDR3 covers 14 residues. Germline loops: CDR1 MNHEY, CDR2 SVGAGI. The CDR3 region is CASRSGTGTYEQYF. In DNA, the CDR3 is TGTGCCAGCCGTTCCGGGACAGGGACCTACGAGCAGTACTTC.

This chain links TRBV27 with TRBJ1-1, with 7 bases lining up with TRBD1. The CDR3 spans 14 residues. V lost 5 bases to trimming and J lost 11 bases; unmatched junction nucleotides: 14. CDR1 is MNHEY, CDR2 SMNVEV, per germline (reference sequence). This chain's CDR3 is CASSQTTGLGEAFF. In nucleotides, the CDR3 is TGTGCCAGCAGTCAGACGACAGGGCTAGGTGAGGCTTTCTTT.

The chain links TRBV9 to TRBJ2-7; TRBD2 matches at 8 bases. The J segment lost 2 bases and the V segment lost 3 bases, leaving 7 bases of the junction unmatched. Germline-derived CDR1 and CDR2 are SGDLS and YYNGEE. The CDR3 loop spans 15 amino acids. CDR3 in amino acids: CASSDRVAGTYEQYF. The CDR3 nucleotides read TGTGCCAGCAGCGACCGGGTAGCGGGGACCTACGAGCAGTACTTC.

The chain joins TRBV25-1 to TRBJ2-3; 11 bases align to TRBD1. Looked up from germline, CDR1 is MGHDK and CDR2 is SYGVNS. The CDR3 sequence is 17 residues long. J gave up 1 base and V 4 bases, and 7 bases lay outside the gene matches. The chain's CDR3 is CASSARTGGRGTDTQYF. The CDR3 DNA is TGTGCCAGCAGTGCTAGGACAGGGGGCCGTGGCACAGATACGCAGTATTTT.

This sequence joins TRBV5-5 and TRBJ2-1; 7 bases match TRBD1. Per the germline V gene, CDR1 is SGHKS and CDR2 is YYEKEE (reference sequence). The CDR3 sequence is 13 residues long. Germline trimming cut 5 bases from V and 10 bases from J; bases unmatched to any gene: 9. The CDR3 reads CASSSQGEWEQFF. The CDR3, as DNA: TGTGCCAGCAGTTCGCAGGGGGAGTGGGAGCAGTTCTTC. The entire variable domain, with the rest obtained from reference TRBV5-5 and TRBJ2-1, is as follows: DAGVTQSPTHLIKTRGQQVTLRCSPISGHKSVSWYQQVLGQGPQFIFQYYEKEERGRGNFPDRFSARQFPNYSSELNVNALLLGDSALYLCASSSQGEWEQFFGPGTRLTVL.

The V and J genes are TRBV11-2 and TRBJ1-2; perhaps TRBD1 as D (5 bases). The CDR3 loop spans 14 amino acids. Looked up from germline, CDR1 is SGHAT and CDR2 is FQNNGV. V was shortened by 0 bases and J by 4 bases, with 9 bases between the two germline ends. This CDR3 is CASSLDQGPYGYTF. The DNA of the CDR3 is TGTGCCAGCAGCTTAGATCAGGGCCCCTATGGCTACACCTTC.

The chain joins TRBV5-5 to TRBJ1-2; D is unresolved. CDR3 length equals 15 residues. Trimming took 4 bases from V and 5 from J, leaving 18 bases between them. Per the germline V gene, CDR1 is SGHKS and CDR2 is YYEKEE (reference sequence). CDR3 DNA: TGTGCCAGCAGCCCTACGCAGGTTATTGGGTATGGCTACACCTTC. Translating gives CASSPTQVIGYGYTF. The full variable domain, rest sourced from reference TRBV5-5 and TRBJ1-2, is DAGVTQSPTHLIKTRGQQVTLRCSPISGHKSVSWYQQVLGQGPQFIFQYYEKEERGRGNFPDRFSARQFPNYSSELNVNALLLGDSALYLCASSPTQVIGYGYTFGSGTRLTVV.

This chain connects TRBV27 to TRBJ2-1, with D unresolved. There are 15 residues in the CDR3. V was cut by 3 bases and J by 1 base, with 10 bases left in between. In germline, CDR1 is MNHEY, CDR2 SMNVEV (reference sequence). Here the CDR3 reads CASSFGSPSYNEQFF. CDR3 DNA: TGTGCCAGCAGTTTTGGCAGTCCTTCCTACAATGAGCAGTTCTTC.

The chain combines TRBV21-1 with TRBJ1-1; the table's TRBD1 call for D was not verified on the DNA. TRBV21-1 is tagged as a pseudogene. The CDR3 covers 13 residues. The CDR3 loop is CASPGTVMREAFF. The CDR3 DNA is TGTGCCTCACCAGGGACAGTGATGCGTGAAGCTTTCTTT.

This chain links TRBV7-2 with TRBJ1-1; 9 bases map to TRBD1. V lost 3 bases, J lost 12 bases, and 17 bases stayed unmatched. The CDR3 spans 16 residues. Germline values: CDR1 SGHTA, CDR2 FQGNSA. The CDR3 DNA follows: TGTGCCAGCAGCTTTTGGGGGGCTCCAGGACAGGGGAGGACTTTCTTT. This translates into CASSFWGAPGQGRTFF.

The chain joins TRBV12-2 to TRBJ2-1; the D call of TRBD2 is as the table states it, not checked on the DNA. TRBV12-2 is described as a pseudogene. The CDR3 is 15 amino acids. The CDR3 region has the DNA TGTGCAAGTCGCCCCCTAGCGGGGGCGTTCAATGAGCAGTTCTTC. Residues: CASRPLAGAFNEQFF.

The V gene is TRBV10-3, the J gene TRBJ2-1; 10 bases map to TRBD1. With 4 bases clipped from V and 2 bases from J, the junction kept 2 bases outside the gene matches. The germline V gene encodes CDR1 ENHRY and CDR2 SYGVKD. This CDR3 spans 15 amino acids. CDR3 DNA: TGTGCCATCAGTGCAGGGACAGGGGCCTACAATGAGCAGTTCTTC. Amino acid sequence: CAISAGTGAYNEQFF.

The chain combines TRBV7-2 with TRBJ2-5; maybe TRBD2 (6 bases). The V end lost 4 bases, the J end lost 6 bases, and 12 bases lay between the germline ends. This CDR3 comprises 13 residues. Germline lookup yields CDR1 SGHTA and CDR2 FQGNSA. In DNA, the CDR3 is TGTGCCAGCAGCTCCCGGGACTTCCAGACCCAGTACTTC. Translated, it gives CASSSRDFQTQYF.

The chain couples TRBV7-9 to TRBJ2-1; 7 bases agree with TRBD2. CDR1 is SEHNR, CDR2 FQNEAQ, per germline (reference sequence). Germline trimming cut 5 bases from V and 0 bases from J; bases unmatched to any gene: 4. CDR3 length equals 15 residues. In nucleotides, the CDR3 is TGTGCCAGCAGCGCTAGCGGAAGCTCCTACAATGAGCAGTTCTTC. It is translated as CASSASGSSYNEQFF.

The genes are TRBV5-1 and TRBJ2-7; TRBD1 agrees at 7 bases. CDR1 is SGHRS, CDR2 YFSETQ, per germline. The CDR3 is 15 amino acids. Trimming removed 0 bases from V and 6 bases from J; junction bases left unmatched: 9. Here the CDR3 DNA reads TGCGCCAGCAGCTTGGCCGAACAGGGGAGAAGCGAGCAGTACTTC. It translates to CASSLAEQGRSEQYF.

This chain uses TRBV18 with TRBJ1-4, with D possibly being TRBD1 (5 bases). The CDR3 contains 16 residues. Germline CDR1 is KGHSH and CDR2 is LQKENI. Trimming removed 3 bases from V and 5 bases from J, with 16 bases in between. The DNA of the CDR3 is TGTGCCAGCTCACCTACGGCCACAGGTCTAAATGAAAAACTGTTTTTT. Translation: CASSPTATGLNEKLFF. Combining the CDR3 with reference TRBV18 and TRBJ1-4 gives the whole variable domain NAGVMQNPRHLVRRRGQEARLRCSPMKGHSHVYWYRQLPEEGLKFMVYLQKENIIDESGMPKERFSAEFPKEGPSILRIQQVVRGDSAAYFCASSPTATGLNEKLFFGSGTQLSVL.

The chain recombines TRBV7-9 with TRBJ2-3; no clear D gene. This CDR3 contains 11 residues. Germline V gene lookup returns CDR1 SEHNR and CDR2 FQNEAQ (reference sequence). V gave up 4 bases and J gave up 3 bases, with 2 bases separating them. The CDR3, as DNA: TGTGCCAGCAGCTCGACAGATACGCAGTATTTT. This codes for CASSSTDTQYF.

The sample holds a few counts of this clone. This rearrangement joins TRBV4-1 to TRBJ1-2; 9 positions agree with TRBD1. Looked up from germline, CDR1 is MGHRA and CDR2 is YSYEKL. Trimming cost V 4 bases and J 8 bases; bases outside gene matches: 11. The CDR3 is 15 amino acids. In DNA, the CDR3 is TGCGCCAGCAGCCTCGCCGGACAGGGGTCAGGAGGCTACACCTTC. Translation gives CASSLAGQGSGGYTF.

J is TRBJ2-5 and V is TRBV5-1; 7 bases map to TRBD1. The CDR3 is 14 amino acids. CDR1 is SGHRS, CDR2 YFSETQ, per germline. Trimming cost V 0 bases and J 9 bases; bases outside gene matches: 8. The CDR3 coding sequence is TGCGCCAGCAGCTTGGCCGACAGGGTGGAGGCCCAGTACTTC. This codes for CASSLADRVEAQYF.